These 19 T cell receptor beta chains were all obtained from the same sample, sequenced in a study of control samples from healthy donors and cancer patients (dated by TCRdb to about 2020). The receptor library was made with the immunoSEQ multiplex PCR assay. This is the immuneACCESS table as TCRdb keeps it, with only in-frame sequences that have V and J called. A part of the clones is gone; compared with another copy, unresolved V genes explain less than half, and the rest is unexplained. In this sample the table shows about 65,000 clones, over 75% of which occur a single time. The top ten hold roughly 1.2% of the sample. Input material: PBMCs. The receptors originated from a woman aged 50 to 60 with colorectal cancer.

The chain uses TRBV9 and TRBJ2-3; D possibly corresponds to TRBD1 (5 bases). CDR3 length equals 15 residues. V gave up 3 bases and J gave up 4 bases, with 15 bases separating them. Germline values: CDR1 SGDLS, CDR2 YYNGEE. The CDR3 nucleotides are TGTGCCAGCAGCGAAGAACTAACAGGATCAGATACGCAGTATTTT. As protein: CASSEELTGSDTQYF.

The V gene is TRBV7-8, the J gene TRBJ1-1; weak D call: TRBD1 (5 bases). CDR1 is SGHVS, CDR2 FQNEAQ, per germline. V lost 6 bases and J 3 bases, leaving 17 bases between the germline ends. The CDR3 totals 15 residues. The CDR3 nucleotides are TGTGCCAGCAGATCCCCTGGGGCCAGGGACACTGAAGCTTTCTTT. It codes for CASRSPGARDTEAFF.

The chain joins TRBV7-2 to TRBJ2-5; D gene ambiguous. The germline V gene has CDR1 SGHTA and CDR2 FQGNSA. CDR3 length: 11 amino acids. Trimming pared 1 base from V and 5 bases from J, leaving 2 bases between. As DNA, the CDR3 is TGTGCCAGCAGCTTAGTGGAGACCCAGTACTTC. As protein: CASSLVETQYF.

This sequence joins TRBV10-3 and TRBJ2-5, with 8 bases fitting TRBD1. Germline V gives CDR1 ENHRY, CDR2 SYGVKD. V trimming: 4 bases; J trimming: 6 bases; junction bases outside the gene matches: 7. CDR3 length: 14 amino acids. CDR3 in amino acids: CAISGAGGVKTQYF. The DNA of the CDR3 is TGTGCCATCAGTGGTGCAGGGGGCGTCAAGACCCAGTACTTC.

The chain carries TRBV6-4 and TRBJ2-2; D may be TRBD1 (6 bases). V gave up 4 bases and J gave up 5 bases, with 11 bases separating them. Germline-derived CDR1 and CDR2 are MRHNA and SNTAGT. The CDR3 is 14 amino acids. The CDR3, as DNA: TGTGCCAGCAGTGTGGCAGGGGCAACCGGGGAGCTGTTTTTT. Protein: CASSVAGATGELFF.

V gene TRBV2 combines with J gene TRBJ1-6; 8 bases match TRBD1. Germline V lookup: CDR1 SNHLY, CDR2 FYNNEI. The CDR3 extends over 15 amino acids. The V and J ends lost 4 bases and 7 bases, in that order; junction bases with no gene match: 6. The CDR3 protein is CASSARQGRNSPLHF. CDR3 nucleotide sequence: TGTGCCAGCAGTGCCCGACAGGGGAGAAATTCACCCCTCCACTTT.

The chain recombines TRBV6-5 with TRBJ1-1, with TRBD1 as a possible D gene (5 bases). Trimming pared 6 bases from V and 3 bases from J, leaving 11 bases between. The CDR3 totals 13 residues. The germline V gene encodes CDR1 MNHEY and CDR2 SVGAGI. CDR3 sequence: CASRKSGDTEAFF. CDR3 DNA sequence: TGTGCCAGCAGAAAATCGGGGGACACTGAAGCTTTCTTT.

CDR3 sequence: CAIRATGNTEAFF. The DNA of the CDR3 is TGTGCCATCAGGGCCACAGGGAACACTGAAGCTTTCTTT. The J gene is TRBJ1-1, the V gene TRBV10-3; TRBD1 might be the D (5 bases). The V gene lost 6 bases and the J gene lost 1 base, with 9 bases spanning the gap. The germline gives CDR1 ENHRY, CDR2 SYGVKD. The CDR3 covers 13 residues.

The V and J genes are TRBV6-5 and TRBJ1-4; no firm D call. With 2 bases removed from V and 8 bases from J, the gap between germline ends came to 9 bases. Germline values: CDR1 MNHEY, CDR2 SVGAGI. The CDR3 runs to 13 residues. The DNA of the CDR3 is TGTGCCAGCAGTTACGTGGCGGGGGAAAAACTGTTTTTT. This encodes CASSYVAGEKLFF.

In regard to this clone: Just one base apart from a much larger clone, this may be a read error. At the DNA level, this CDR3 is encoded by other sequences in the same sample as well. The chain recombines TRBV5-8 with TRBJ1-3; 8 bases are a match to TRBD1. After removal of 3 bases from V and 2 bases from J, the junction contained 4 bases not matched to a gene. This CDR3 contains 15 residues. Germline CDR1 SGHTS, CDR2 YDEGEE. Here the CDR3 DNA reads TGTGCCAGCAGCTCGGACAGGGTCCCTGGAAACACCATATATTTT. Translating gives CASSSDRVPGNTIYF.

In this sample, this clone turned up once. CDR3 DNA: TGTGCCACCAGCAGAGAAGGTGGGGGCGGTTACAATGAGCAGTTCTTC. Protein product: CATSREGGGGYNEQFF. V is TRBV15 and J is TRBJ2-1; D perhaps matches TRBD1 (6 bases). Trimming removed 0 bases at V and 4 bases at J, with 13 bases between. The CDR3 has 16 residues. Germline V CDR1 and CDR2: LNHNV, YYDKDF (reference sequence).

J is TRBJ1-3 and V is TRBV4-2; D is unresolved. Trimming removed 2 bases at V and 0 bases at J, with 11 bases between. Germline CDR1 is LGHNA and CDR2 is YNFKEQ. The CDR3 contains 16 residues. This CDR3 is CASSQFQAISGNTIYF. The CDR3 nucleotides read TGTGCCAGCAGCCAATTCCAGGCGATCTCTGGAAACACCATATATTTT.

This sequence joins TRBV29-1 and TRBJ1-1, with a weak D call TRBD1 (5 bases). V gave up 6 bases and J gave up 5 bases, with 19 bases separating them. CDR1 SQVTM and CDR2 ANQGSEA come from the germline V gene. There are 14 residues in the CDR3. As DNA, the CDR3 is TGCAGCGTGACCCCGGGACGGTGGGGGACTGAAGCTTTCTTT. This encodes CSVTPGRWGTEAFF. Complete variable domain (other parts from reference TRBV29-1 and TRBJ1-1): SAVISQKPSRDICQRGTSLTIQCQVDSQVTMMFWYRQQPGQSLTLIATANQGSEATYESGFVIDKFPISRPNLTFSTLTVSNMSPEDSSIYLCSVTPGRWGTEAFFGQGTRLTVV.

The chain joins TRBV5-6 to TRBJ2-3; no clear D. The CDR3 is 11 residues long. The germline CDR1 and CDR2 sequences are SGHDT and YYEEEE. Trimming removed 3 bases at V and 6 bases at J, with 5 bases between. The CDR3 bases are TGTGCCAGCAGCTCGAGGGATACGCAGTATTTT. Its protein is CASSSRDTQYF.

This chain links TRBV7-2 with TRBJ2-3; D call uncertain. CDR3 length: 14 residues. Trimming stripped 1 base from V and 5 bases from J, with 10 bases between. Per germline, CDR1 SGHTA and CDR2 FQGNSA. The CDR3 sequence: CASSLELRLDTQYF. As DNA, the CDR3 is TGTGCCAGCAGCTTAGAACTCCGATTAGATACGCAGTATTTT.

CDR3 nucleotides: TGTGCCAGCAGCCAAGATCAACCGAAGAGCACAGATACGCAGTATTTT. Amino acids: CASSQDQPKSTDTQYF. The chain carries TRBV3-1 (or the pseudogene TRBV3-2) and TRBJ2-3; no definite D call. This CDR3 region has 16 residues. V was cut by 0 bases and J by 0 bases, with 10 bases left in between. The germline V gene has CDR1 LGHDT and CDR2 YNNKEL (reference sequence).

This sequence joins TRBV19 and TRBJ1-1; D remains unclear. V lost 6 bases and J lost 3, with 11 bases in between. The germline V gene encodes CDR1 LNHDA and CDR2 SQIVND (reference sequence). CDR3 length: 13 amino acids. CDR3 nucleotides: TGTGCCAGTAGGCTGACACTGCACACTGAAGCTTTCTTT. This encodes CASRLTLHTEAFF.

The V and J genes are TRBV18 and TRBJ2-5, with D hard to call. The CDR3 sequence is 12 residues long. Germline-derived CDR1 and CDR2 are KGHSH and LQKENI. Trimming took 3 bases from V and 4 from J, leaving 6 bases between them. The chain's CDR3 is CASSPDRETQYF. CDR3 nucleotides: TGTGCCAGCTCACCGGACCGAGAGACCCAGTACTTC. Full variable domain (remainder filled in from reference TRBV18 and TRBJ2-5): NAGVMQNPRHLVRRRGQEARLRCSPMKGHSHVYWYRQLPEEGLKFMVYLQKENIIDESGMPKERFSAEFPKEGPSILRIQQVVRGDSAAYFCASSPDRETQYFGPGTRLLVL.

The chain recombines TRBV18 with TRBJ2-1; tentatively, D is TRBD2 (5 bases). V was trimmed by 3 bases and J by 0 bases, leaving 9 bases between them. Germline V gene lookup returns CDR1 KGHSH and CDR2 LQKENI. There are 15 residues in the CDR3. CDR3 coding DNA: TGTGCCAGCTCACCGGGAGAGAGCTCCTACAATGAGCAGTTCTTC. It codes for CASSPGESSYNEQFF.